What follows are 2 T cell receptor beta chains derived from one specimen sequenced in a study of CD8 T cells in ankylosing spondylitis. Using its own MiXCR run on the 5' RACE reads, TCRdb lists one record per CDR3 protein. The table includes 150,000 to 200,000 distinct CDR3 sequences, over 10% detected once. The sequencing input was blood, either unsorted or a sorted T cell fraction (not recorded which). The source is a female donor with ankylosing spondylitis or in good health (not recorded which).

This clonotype has at least ten counts. The genes are TRBV2 and TRBJ1-5; no clear D gene. Trimming cost V 0 bases and J 4 bases, with 4 bases left between them. The CDR3 spans 13 residues. From germline, CDR1 is SNHLY and CDR2 FYNNEI. DNA for the CDR3: TGTGCCAGCAGTGAAGCGCTTAATCAGCCCCAGCATTTT. Encoded protein: CASSEALNQPQHF.

This clonotype was seen at least ten times. The J gene is TRBJ2-7, the V gene TRBV7-9, with D unclear. The germline V and J ends were trimmed by 4 bases and 5 bases, with 9 bases remaining between them. In germline, CDR1 is SEHNR, CDR2 FQNEAQ (reference sequence). The CDR3 has 12 amino acids. The CDR3 loop is CASSSRVHEQYF. Here the CDR3 DNA reads TGTGCCAGCAGCTCCCGCGTCCACGAGCAGTACTTC.